This T cell receptor (beta chain) was retrieved from a study of blood T cells in healthy people across ages (dated by TCRdb to the mid-2010s). In the study overall: Template switching captured roughly one uniquely barcoded TCR beta cDNA molecule per two T cells in model experiments. To track age-related changes in TCR beta repertoire diversity, the study relied on deep sequencing normalized with unique cDNA molecular identifiers. The donors were split into four age groups: young (average 16 years), middle-aged (39), aged (over 55) and long-lived (over 75). To avoid experimental bias, donors of different ages were spread randomly across the sequencing lanes. Using the same blood draw, the study looked at two additional independent replicas of 1 million unique cDNA reads for two donors, one aged 18 to 30 and the other aged 80 or older.

The junction shows trimming of 7 bases on V and 6 bases on J, and the gene matches do not reach 10 bases of it. The germline V gene yields SGHTA for CDR1 and FQGTGA for CDR2. The CDR3 measures 14 amino acids from cysteine to phenylalanine. CDR3 DNA is the only sequence kept; it has 42 bases, read in frame from the first base. Library method: 5' RACE. Sequenced using an Illumina HiSeq 2500. A second about 7 to 12 cycle PCR used a sample-barcoded 5' primer and a J-beta primer mix. Each TCR beta cDNA molecule received a unique molecular identifier from a template-switch 5' adaptor carrying 12 random nucleotides. Each sample yielded at least 3 million CDR3-containing paired-end reads. All of the RNA was converted into first-strand cDNA using the Mint cDNA synthesis kit, with a TRBC-specific oligonucleotide serving as the primer. After uracil-DNA glycosylase treatment, a first 18-cycle PCR used universal primers M1SS and BC2_uni_R on all cDNA. Processing in the source paper ran as follows. For normalization, 1 million high-quality reads were randomly selected from each sample, with every read carrying a distinct molecular identifier. Instead of being binned into consensus sequences, reads that shared molecular identifiers were thrown out. MiTCR, run with a Q25 quality threshold and the strictest error-elimination algorithm, handled CDR3 identification, clonotype clustering and error correction. A nonparametric unseen species model using Euler transformation provided a lower-bound estimate of total TCR beta diversity. TCRdb ran its own pipeline on the public reads, namely fastp trimming at Q25 and MiXCR clone calling, and kept in-frame beta chains. Entries that share a CDR3 protein sequence are merged under the most common genes and DNA. TCRdb's processing, not the authors' own work, is the source of the V and J calls. The sample data list about 970,000 distinct CDR3 sequences, and about 53% of these were observed just once. About a fifth of the sample comes from the top ten.

Systemically healthy Caucasian individuals from Russia, 39 in total and aged about 6 to 95 years, were included as donors. Each donor gave ten milliliters of peripheral blood, drawn into EDTA-treated Vacutainer tubes. PBMCs were isolated by Ficoll-Paque density-gradient centrifugation, with at least 6 million obtained per sample. Trizol reagent was used to extract total RNA from the PBMCs, yielding at least 5 micrograms per sample. Naive CD45RAhigh/CD27high T cell percentages were measured by flow cytometry on a PBMC aliquot from every donor. General study outcomes and caveats: A strong correlation was found between observed TCR beta diversity and the percentage of naive T cells measured by flow cytometry. Because the CMV infection status of the donors was unknown, age-related changes in expanded clonotypes may potentially have been confounded. Conclusive comparison of naive and antigen-experienced compartments was prevented by the profiling of bulk unsorted PBMCs. Estimates of total diversity from one million sequenced T cells were regarded as lower bounds and underestimates. As age increased, observed TCR beta diversity per million T cells dropped in a roughly linear way, and a significant reduction was already evident by age 40. Compared with the aged group, the long-lived group had more naive CD4+ T cells, fewer expanded clones and increased TCR diversity, suggesting age selection.

A note on this clonotype: This clone's antigen is unknown. Base quality data are lacking; no much larger clone is found one base away.

The chain was built from TRBV7-3 and TRBJ2-3, with TRBD1 matching 7 junction bases. The clonotype was recovered from an older woman in good health. Sequencing used blood. DNA sequence: TGTGCCAGCAAACCGGGACAGATCACGGATACGCAGTATTTT. This gives the protein CASKPGQITDTQYF.